The present T cell receptor beta chain was sequenced within a study of blood T cell repertoires in COVID-19. Whole-study context: COVID-19 samples collected from the United States, Italy and Spain covered acute and convalescent phases.

The length of the CDR3 is 16 residues. Between the trimmed V and J ends, which lost 0 bases and 2 bases, there was a span of 14 bases. From germline, CDR1 is MNHNS and CDR2 SASEGT. The assay was immunoSEQ multiplex PCR, and TCRdb's table has in-frame clones only and misses some. The profile covers about 85,000 clones, with approximately 84% appearing a single time and about 6.3% taken by the ten largest. This clonotype was sampled from a man in his sixties with acute or convalescent COVID-19. Sequencing used peripheral blood. The gene calls are TRBV6-1 and TRBJ2-7; a possible D gene is TRBD2 (6 bases). Written as DNA, the CDR3 is TGTGCCAGCAGTGAAGCACTAGCAGCGACGACCTACGAGCAGTACTTC. Translating it yields CASSEALAATTYEQYF.